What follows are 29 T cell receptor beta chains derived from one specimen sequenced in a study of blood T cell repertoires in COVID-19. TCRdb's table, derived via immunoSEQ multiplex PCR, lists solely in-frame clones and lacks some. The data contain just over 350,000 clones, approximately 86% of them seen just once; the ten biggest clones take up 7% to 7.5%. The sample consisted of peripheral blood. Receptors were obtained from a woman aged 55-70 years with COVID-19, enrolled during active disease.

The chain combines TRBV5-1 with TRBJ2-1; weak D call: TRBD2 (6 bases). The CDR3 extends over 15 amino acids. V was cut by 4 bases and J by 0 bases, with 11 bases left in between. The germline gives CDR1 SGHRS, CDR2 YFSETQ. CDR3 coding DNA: TGCGCCAGCAGCCCAGGGACTGCCTCCTACAATGAGCAGTTCTTC. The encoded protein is CASSPGTASYNEQFF.

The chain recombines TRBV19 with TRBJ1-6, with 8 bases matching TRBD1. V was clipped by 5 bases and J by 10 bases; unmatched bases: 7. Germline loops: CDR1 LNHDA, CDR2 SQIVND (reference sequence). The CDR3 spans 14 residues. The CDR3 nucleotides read TGTGCCAGTAGTCTCACAGGGGGAGAATCACCCCTCCACTTT. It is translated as CASSLTGGESPLHF.

The CDR3 loop reads CASEDRGSYGYTF. CDR3 bases: TGTGCCAGCGAGGACAGGGGAAGCTATGGCTACACCTTC. The V call is TRBV12-3 or TRBV12-4, the J call TRBJ1-2; 9 nucleotides line up with TRBD1. This CDR3 region has 13 residues. Unmatched junction bases numbered 5, after V lost 8 bases and J lost 4 bases.

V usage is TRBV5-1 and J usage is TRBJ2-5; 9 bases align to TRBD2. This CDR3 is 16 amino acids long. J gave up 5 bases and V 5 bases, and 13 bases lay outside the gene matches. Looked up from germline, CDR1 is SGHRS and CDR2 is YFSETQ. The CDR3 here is CASRGASGELKETQYF. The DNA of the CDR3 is TGCGCCAGCAGGGGGGCTAGCGGGGAGTTGAAGGAGACCCAGTACTTC.

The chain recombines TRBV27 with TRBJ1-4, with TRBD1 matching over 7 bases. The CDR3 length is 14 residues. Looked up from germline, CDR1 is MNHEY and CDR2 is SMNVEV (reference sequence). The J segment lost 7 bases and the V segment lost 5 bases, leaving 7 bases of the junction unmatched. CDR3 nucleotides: TGTGCCAGCAGTCCCGCCGACAGGGCTGAAAAACTGTTTTTT. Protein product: CASSPADRAEKLFF.

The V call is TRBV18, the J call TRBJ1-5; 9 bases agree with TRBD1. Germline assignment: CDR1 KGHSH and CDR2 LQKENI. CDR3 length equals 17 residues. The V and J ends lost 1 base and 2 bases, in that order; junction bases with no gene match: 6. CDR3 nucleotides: TGTGCCAGCTCACCACAGACAGGGGGTCCCGGCAATCAGCCCCAGCATTTT. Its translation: CASSPQTGGPGNQPQHF.

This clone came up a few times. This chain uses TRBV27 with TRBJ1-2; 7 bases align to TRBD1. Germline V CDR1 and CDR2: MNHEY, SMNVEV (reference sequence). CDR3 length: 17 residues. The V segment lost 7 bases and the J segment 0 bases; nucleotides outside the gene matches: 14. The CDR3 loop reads CASKPRQGRSTNYGYTF. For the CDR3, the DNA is TGTGCCAGCAAACCTCGACAGGGACGATCAACTAACTATGGCTACACCTTC.

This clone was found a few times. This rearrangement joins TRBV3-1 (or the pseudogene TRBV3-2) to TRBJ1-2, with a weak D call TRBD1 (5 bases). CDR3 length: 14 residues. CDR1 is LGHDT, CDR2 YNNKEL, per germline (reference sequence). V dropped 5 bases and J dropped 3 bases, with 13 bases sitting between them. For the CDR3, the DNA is TGTGCCAGCAGCATTACCGGGGGTGACTATGGCTACACCTTC. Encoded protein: CASSITGGDYGYTF.

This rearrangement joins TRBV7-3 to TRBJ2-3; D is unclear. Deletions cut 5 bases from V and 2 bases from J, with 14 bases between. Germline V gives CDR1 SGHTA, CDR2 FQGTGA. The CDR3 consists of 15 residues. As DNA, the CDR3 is TGTGCCAGCAGCCGAACTCTGCGGTCCACAGATACGCAGTATTTT. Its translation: CASSRTLRSTDTQYF.

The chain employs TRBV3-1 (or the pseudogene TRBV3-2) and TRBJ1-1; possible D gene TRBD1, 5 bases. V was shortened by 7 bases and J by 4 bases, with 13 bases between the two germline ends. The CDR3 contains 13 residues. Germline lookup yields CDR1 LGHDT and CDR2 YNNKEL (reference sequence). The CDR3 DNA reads TGTGCCAGCACCCGGGGAGGGACCACTGAAGCTTTCTTT. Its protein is CASTRGGTTEAFF.

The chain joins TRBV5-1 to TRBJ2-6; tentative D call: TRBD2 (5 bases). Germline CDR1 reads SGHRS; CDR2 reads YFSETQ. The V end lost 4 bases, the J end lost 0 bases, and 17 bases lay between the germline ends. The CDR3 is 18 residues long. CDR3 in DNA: TGCGCCAGCAGCCCGGAGGCAGGTGAAACCTCTGGGGCCAACGTCCTGACTTTC. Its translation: CASSPEAGETSGANVLTF.

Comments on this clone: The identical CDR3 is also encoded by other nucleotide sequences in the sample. CDR3 in DNA: TGCGCCAGCAGCCCAGAAGGACAGGGTACCTACGAGCAGTACTTC. Its translation: CASSPEGQGTYEQYF. V gene TRBV5-1 combines with J gene TRBJ2-7; 8 bases fit TRBD1. CDR1 is SGHRS, CDR2 YFSETQ, per germline. The CDR3 extends over 15 amino acids. V gave up 4 bases and J gave up 2 bases; unmatched junction bases: 8. Combining the CDR3 with reference TRBV5-1 and TRBJ2-7 gives the whole variable domain KAGVTQTPRYLIKTRGQQVTLSCSPISGHRSVSWYQQTPGQGLQFLFEYFSETQRNKGNFPGRFSGRQFSNSRSEMNVSTLELGDSALYLCASSPEGQGTYEQYFGPGTRLTVT.

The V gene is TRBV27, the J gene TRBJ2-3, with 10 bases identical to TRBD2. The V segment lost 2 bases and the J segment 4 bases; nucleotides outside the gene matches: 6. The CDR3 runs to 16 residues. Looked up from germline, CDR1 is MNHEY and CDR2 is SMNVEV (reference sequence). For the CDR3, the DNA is TGTGCCAGCAGTTTAAATCCAGCGGGGGGGGCAGATACGCAGTATTTT. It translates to CASSLNPAGGADTQYF.

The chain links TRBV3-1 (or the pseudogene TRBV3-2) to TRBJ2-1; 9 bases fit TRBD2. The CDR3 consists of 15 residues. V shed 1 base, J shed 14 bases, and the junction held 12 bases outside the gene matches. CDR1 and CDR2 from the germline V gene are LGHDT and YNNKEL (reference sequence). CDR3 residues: CASSQAGTSPPGEFF. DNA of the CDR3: TGTGCCAGCAGCCAAGCCGGGACTAGCCCACCTGGGGAGTTCTTC.

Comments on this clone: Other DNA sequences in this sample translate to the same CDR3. Here the CDR3 reads CASSYSQYSNQPQHF. The CDR3 nucleotides read TGTGCCAGCAGTTACTCACAATATAGCAATCAGCCCCAGCATTTT. The chain has TRBV6-5 and TRBJ1-5; no firm D call. Germline-derived CDR1 and CDR2 are MNHEY and SVGAGI. This CDR3 has 15 amino acids. V lost 0 bases and J lost 0, with 6 bases in between.

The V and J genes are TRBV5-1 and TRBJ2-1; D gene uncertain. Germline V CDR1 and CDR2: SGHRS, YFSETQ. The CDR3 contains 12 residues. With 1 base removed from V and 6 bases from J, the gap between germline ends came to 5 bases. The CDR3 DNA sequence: TGCGCCAGCAGCTTGTCTTCCAATGAGCAGTTCTTC. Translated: CASSLSSNEQFF. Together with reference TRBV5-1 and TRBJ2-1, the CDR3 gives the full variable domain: KAGVTQTPRYLIKTRGQQVTLSCSPISGHRSVSWYQQTPGQGLQFLFEYFSETQRNKGNFPGRFSGRQFSNSRSEMNVSTLELGDSALYLCASSLSSNEQFFGPGTRLTVL.

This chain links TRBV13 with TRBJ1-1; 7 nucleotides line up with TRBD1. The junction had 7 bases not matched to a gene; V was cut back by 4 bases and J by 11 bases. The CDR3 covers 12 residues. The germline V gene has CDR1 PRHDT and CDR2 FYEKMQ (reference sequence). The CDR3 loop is CASSSTGQSAFF. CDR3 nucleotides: TGTGCCAGCAGCTCCACGGGACAGAGCGCTTTCTTT.

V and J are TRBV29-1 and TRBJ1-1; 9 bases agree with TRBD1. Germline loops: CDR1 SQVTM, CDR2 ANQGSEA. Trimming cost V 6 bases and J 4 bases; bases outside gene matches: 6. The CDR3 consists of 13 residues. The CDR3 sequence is CSVGTGKGTEAFF. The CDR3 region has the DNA TGCAGCGTGGGGACAGGGAAAGGCACTGAAGCTTTCTTT.

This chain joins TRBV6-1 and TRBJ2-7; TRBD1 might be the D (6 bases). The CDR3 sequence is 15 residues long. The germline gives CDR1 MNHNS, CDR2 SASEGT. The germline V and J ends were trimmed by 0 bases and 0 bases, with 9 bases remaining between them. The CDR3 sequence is CASSEAGTNSYEQYF. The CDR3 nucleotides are TGTGCCAGCAGTGAAGCGGGGACAAACTCCTACGAGCAGTACTTC.

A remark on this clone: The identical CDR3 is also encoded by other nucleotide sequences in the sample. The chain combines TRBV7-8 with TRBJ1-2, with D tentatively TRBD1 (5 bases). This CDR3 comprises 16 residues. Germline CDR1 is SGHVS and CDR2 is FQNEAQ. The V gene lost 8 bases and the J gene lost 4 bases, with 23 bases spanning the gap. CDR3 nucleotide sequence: TGTGCCAGCTCCATCGGCGCGTCCGGGGGGATCTATGGCTACACCTTC. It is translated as CASSIGASGGIYGYTF.

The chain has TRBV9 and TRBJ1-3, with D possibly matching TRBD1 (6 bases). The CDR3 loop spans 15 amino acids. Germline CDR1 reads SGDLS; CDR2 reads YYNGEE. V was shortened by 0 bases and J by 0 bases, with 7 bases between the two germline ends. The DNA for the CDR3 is TGTGCCAGCAGCGTAGGCAGGGGCTCTGGAAACACCATATATTTT. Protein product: CASSVGRGSGNTIYF.

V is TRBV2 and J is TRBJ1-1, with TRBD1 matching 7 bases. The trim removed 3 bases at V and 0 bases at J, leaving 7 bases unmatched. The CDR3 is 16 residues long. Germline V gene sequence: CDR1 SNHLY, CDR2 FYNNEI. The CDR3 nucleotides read TGTGCCAGCAGTGACCTTCGACAGGGTTTGAACACTGAAGCTTTCTTT. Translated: CASSDLRQGLNTEAFF. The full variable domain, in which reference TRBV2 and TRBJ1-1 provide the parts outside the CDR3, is EPEVTQTPSHQVTQMGQEVILRCVPISNHLYFYWYRQILGQKVEFLVSFYNNEISEKSEIFDDQFSVERPDGSNFTLKIRSTKLEDSAMYFCASSDLRQGLNTEAFFGQGTRLTVV.

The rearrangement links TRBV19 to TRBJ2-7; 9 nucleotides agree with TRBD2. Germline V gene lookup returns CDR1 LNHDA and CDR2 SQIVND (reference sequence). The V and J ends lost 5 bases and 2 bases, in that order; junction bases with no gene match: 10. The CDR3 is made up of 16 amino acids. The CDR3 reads CASSSISGGQPYEQYF. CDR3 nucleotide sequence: TGTGCCAGTAGTTCTATTAGCGGGGGTCAACCCTACGAGCAGTACTTC.

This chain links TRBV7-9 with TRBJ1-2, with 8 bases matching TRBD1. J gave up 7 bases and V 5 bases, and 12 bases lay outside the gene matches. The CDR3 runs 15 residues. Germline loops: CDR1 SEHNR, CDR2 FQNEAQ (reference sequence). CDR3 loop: CASSRLDRGGGGYTF. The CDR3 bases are TGTGCCAGCAGCCGCCTAGACAGGGGTGGGGGTGGCTACACCTTC.

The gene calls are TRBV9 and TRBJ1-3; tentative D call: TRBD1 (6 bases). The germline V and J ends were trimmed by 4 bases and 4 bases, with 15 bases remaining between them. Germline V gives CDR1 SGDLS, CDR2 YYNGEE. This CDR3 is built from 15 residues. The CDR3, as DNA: TGTGCCAGCAGCCCGGGGACAATAGCAGGAAACACCATATATTTT. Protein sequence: CASSPGTIAGNTIYF.

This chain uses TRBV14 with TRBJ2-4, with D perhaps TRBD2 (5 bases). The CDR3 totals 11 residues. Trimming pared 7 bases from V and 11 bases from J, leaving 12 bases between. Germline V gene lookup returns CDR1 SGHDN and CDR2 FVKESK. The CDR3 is CASTGSRVQYF. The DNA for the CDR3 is TGTGCCAGCACGGGGTCTCGCGTTCAGTACTTC.

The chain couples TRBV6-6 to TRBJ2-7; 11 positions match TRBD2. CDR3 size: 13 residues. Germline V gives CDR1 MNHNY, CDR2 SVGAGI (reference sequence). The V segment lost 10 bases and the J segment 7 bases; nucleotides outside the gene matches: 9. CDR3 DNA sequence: TGTGCCACCCTGAGGACTAGCGGGCTTGAGCAGTACTTC. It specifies CATLRTSGLEQYF.

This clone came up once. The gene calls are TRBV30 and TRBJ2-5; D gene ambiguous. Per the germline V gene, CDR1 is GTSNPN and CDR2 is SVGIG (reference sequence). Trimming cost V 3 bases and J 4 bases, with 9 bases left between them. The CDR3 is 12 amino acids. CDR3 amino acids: CAWSPSVETQYF. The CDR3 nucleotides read TGTGCCTGGAGCCCGTCCGTAGAGACCCAGTACTTC.

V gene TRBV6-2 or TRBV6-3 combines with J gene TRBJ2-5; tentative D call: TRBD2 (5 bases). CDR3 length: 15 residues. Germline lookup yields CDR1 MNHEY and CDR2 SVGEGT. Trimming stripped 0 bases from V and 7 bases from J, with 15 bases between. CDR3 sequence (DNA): TGTGCCAGCAGTTACTCGCGGCACGGGGTGGGGACCCAGTACTTC. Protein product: CASSYSRHGVGTQYF.